This T cell receptor beta chain comes out of a study of T cell responses to AZD1222 COVID-19 vaccine. V was cut by 6 bases and J by 3 bases, with 6 bases left in between. The CDR3 spans 11 residues. Repertoires were generated with immunoSEQ multiplex PCR, while TCRdb's copy carries only in-frame clones and drops some. The data show fewer than 70,000 clones, roughly 80% seen once. The chain links TRBV12-3 or TRBV12-4 to TRBJ2-7; D gene unclear. This material consisted of peripheral blood, taken 28 days after the second AZD1222 dose. The TCR originated in an adult who received the AZD1222 COVID-19 vaccine. Here the CDR3 DNA reads TGTGCCAGCAGCAAGAGCTACGAGCAGTACTTC. Translation: CASSKSYEQYF.